Presented here are 23 T cell receptor beta chains from one specimen sequenced in a study of blood T cell repertoires in COVID-19. Some clones are missing from TCRdb's copy, which holds only in-frame ones; the method was immunoSEQ multiplex PCR. This sample has 180,000 or so clones; about 80% occur once, and the top ten carry about 2.7%. The sample taken for sequencing was peripheral blood. These receptors all stem from a human donor with acute or convalescent COVID-19. The donor label of this sample is uncertain.

This clone showed up just once. V gene TRBV30 combines with J gene TRBJ2-6, with D maybe TRBD2 (5 bases). Between the trimmed V and J ends, which lost 5 bases and 0 bases, there was a span of 14 bases. The V gene's germline CDR1 is GTSNPN and CDR2 SVGIG (reference sequence). This CDR3 has 16 residues. CDR3 sequence (DNA): TGTGCCTGGCGGGGAGACATCCGCTCTGGGGCCAACGTCCTGACTTTC. It codes for CAWRGDIRSGANVLTF.

This chain joins TRBV19 and TRBJ1-1, with 8 nucleotides matching TRBD1. Trimming took 7 bases from V and 1 from J; bases not matched to a gene: 5. This CDR3 has 14 residues. The V gene's germline CDR1 is LNHDA and CDR2 SQIVND (reference sequence). The CDR3 reads CASTRQGPNTEAFF. Here the CDR3 DNA reads TGTGCCAGTACCCGACAGGGGCCGAACACTGAAGCTTTCTTT.

This clone was recorded only once. V is TRBV9 and J is TRBJ2-5; 10 bases map to TRBD2. Unmatched junction bases numbered 13, after V lost 0 bases and J lost 2 bases. This CDR3 spans 19 amino acids. Looked up from germline, CDR1 is SGDLS and CDR2 is YYNGEE. This chain's CDR3 is CASSVAPKRLAGVQETQYF. Written as DNA, the CDR3 is TGTGCCAGCAGCGTAGCTCCTAAGAGGCTAGCGGGAGTGCAAGAGACCCAGTACTTC.

V is TRBV7-9 and J is TRBJ2-5; perhaps TRBD1 as D (6 bases). The CDR3 sequence is 14 residues long. Germline V gives CDR1 SEHNR, CDR2 FQNEAQ (reference sequence). The V gene lost 2 bases and the J gene lost 5 bases, with 12 bases spanning the gap. The CDR3 sequence is CASSLTQGGETQYF. CDR3 sequence (DNA): TGTGCCAGCAGCTTAACACAGGGCGGGGAGACCCAGTACTTC.

The chain joins TRBV5-1 to TRBJ1-1; TRBD1 agrees at 8 bases. V lost 3 bases, J lost 4 bases, and 8 bases stayed unmatched. Germline assignment: CDR1 SGHRS and CDR2 YFSETQ. The CDR3 is made up of 15 amino acids. The CDR3 spells CASSSLDRGITEAFF. The CDR3 DNA follows: TGCGCCAGCAGCTCACTTGACAGGGGAATCACTGAAGCTTTCTTT.

The chain employs TRBV2 and TRBJ2-7; 11 nucleotides agree with TRBD2. Germline assignment: CDR1 SNHLY and CDR2 FYNNEI. The CDR3 has 15 residues. V was pared by 7 bases and J by 2 bases, with 7 bases of the junction left unmatched. This chain's CDR3 is CASTPVTSGTYEQYF. DNA for the CDR3: TGTGCCAGCACCCCCGTGACTAGCGGGACCTACGAGCAGTACTTC.

The rearrangement joins TRBV28 to TRBJ1-6; the D is unclear. Trimming stripped 6 bases from V and 7 bases from J, with 10 bases between. The CDR3 length is 13 residues. Germline CDR1 is MDHEN and CDR2 is SYDVKM. The CDR3 nucleotides read TGTGCCAGCAGCCCCGGCGGAAATTCACCCCTCCACTTT. This translates into CASSPGGNSPLHF. The full variable domain, in which reference TRBV28 and TRBJ1-6 provide the parts outside the CDR3, is DVKVTQSSRYLVKRTGEKVFLECVQDMDHENMFWYRQDPGLGLRLIYFSYDVKMKEKGDIPEGYSVSREKKERFSLILESASTNQTSMYLCASSPGGNSPLHFGNGTRLTVT.

The chain combines TRBV6-2 or TRBV6-3 with TRBJ2-7; 11 bases align to TRBD2. Losses at the gene ends were 0 bases for V and 1 base for J; bases not matched to a gene: 2. CDR3 length: 16 residues. Germline CDR1 reads MNHEY; CDR2 reads SVGEGT. The DNA for the CDR3 is TGTGCCAGCAGTTACTCTAGCGGGGGGGTTTCCTACGAGCAGTACTTC. Protein: CASSYSSGGVSYEQYF.

Of note for this clone: Without the conserved terminal phenylalanine or tryptophan, this CDR3 likely stems from a read error. The DNA is omitted, as the CDR3 cannot be located on it reliably, and the CDR3 follows TCRdb's listing. The chain links TRBV7-3 to TRBJ1-1; TRBD1, the table's D call, lacks a check against the DNA. Germline V gene sequence: CDR1 SGHTA, CDR2 FQGTGA. The CDR3 comprises 14 residues, both ends counted. The CDR3 protein is CASSYGDRGRQLNL.

The chain links TRBV2 to TRBJ2-1, with D possibly being TRBD2 (5 bases). The germline V gene has CDR1 SNHLY and CDR2 FYNNEI. Trimming stripped 6 bases from V and 2 bases from J, with 5 bases between. The CDR3 sequence is 12 residues long. The CDR3 DNA is TGTGCCAGCAGCGGGGCCTACAATGAGCAGTTCTTC. Translated, it gives CASSGAYNEQFF.

V and J are TRBV28 and TRBJ2-5, with D maybe TRBD2 (6 bases). CDR1 is MDHEN and CDR2 is SYDVKM in the germline V gene. This CDR3 spans 12 amino acids. Deletions cut 6 bases from V and 5 bases from J, with 10 bases between. Written as DNA, the CDR3 is TGTGCCAGCAGGGGGCGGGGTGAGACCCAGTACTTC. This encodes CASRGRGETQYF.

The rearrangement uses TRBV6-4 and TRBJ1-5, with D possibly matching TRBD1 (5 bases). The CDR3 consists of 12 residues. CDR1 and CDR2 (germline): MRHNA, SNTAGT. V lost 11 bases, J lost 7 bases, and 15 bases lay in between. CDR3 sequence reads: CAPLREKQPQHF. The DNA of the CDR3 is TGTGCCCCGCTCAGGGAAAAACAGCCCCAGCATTTT.

The chain recombines TRBV14 with TRBJ2-1; TRBD1 matches 7 bases. V shed 7 bases, J shed 8 bases, and the junction held 8 bases outside the gene matches. The CDR3 contains 13 residues. The germline V gene has CDR1 SGHDN and CDR2 FVKESK. For the CDR3, the DNA is TGTGCCAGCACGGGAAGACAGGGCTATGAGCAGTTCTTC. Residues: CASTGRQGYEQFF. Filled out from reference TRBV14 and TRBJ2-1, the complete variable domain reads EAGVTQFPSHSVIEKGQTVTLRCDPISGHDNLYWYRRVMGKEIKFLLHFVKESKQDESGMPNNRFLAERTGGTYSTLKVQPAELEDSGVYFCASTGRQGYEQFFGPGTRLTVL.

This chain links TRBV6-5 with TRBJ1-2; 7 bases line up with TRBD1. Germline V gives CDR1 MNHEY, CDR2 SVGAGI. This CDR3 spans 14 amino acids. Trimming took 0 bases from V and 8 from J; bases not matched to a gene: 6. CDR3 sequence reads: CASSYSGGQTGYTF. CDR3 nucleotide sequence: TGTGCCAGCAGTTACTCTGGGGGACAGACCGGCTACACCTTC.

The rearrangement links TRBV1 to TRBJ2-1; the table's D gene call, TRBD2, was not cross checked with the DNA. TRBV1 is listed as a pseudogene. CDR3 length: 17 residues. The CDR3, as DNA: TGCACCAGCAGCCAAGAATTTGGGCTAGCGGGTCCAAATGAGCAGTTCTTC. It encodes CTSSQEFGLAGPNEQFF.

The V gene is TRBV6-5, the J gene TRBJ1-3; 7 positions match TRBD1. In germline, CDR1 is MNHEY, CDR2 SVGAGI. The CDR3 is 14 amino acids. J lost 2 bases, V lost 7 bases, and 5 bases had no gene match. The CDR3 DNA sequence: TGTGCCAGCAACGAGGGGGCGGCTGGAAACACCATATATTTT. Its protein is CASNEGAAGNTIYF.

This clone was observed a single time. This rearrangement joins TRBV19 to TRBJ1-6; a weak D match, TRBD1 (6 bases). The CDR3 totals 15 residues. Looked up from germline, CDR1 is LNHDA and CDR2 is SQIVND (reference sequence). V was trimmed by 1 base and J by 6 bases, leaving 10 bases between them. CDR3 amino acids: CASSIGQGRNSPLHF. CDR3 sequence (DNA): TGTGCCAGTAGTATAGGGCAGGGGCGTAATTCACCCCTCCACTTT.

Points on this clone: Other DNA sequences in this specimen translate into the identical CDR3. This chain joins TRBV7-2 and TRBJ1-5, with 7 positions matching TRBD1. V trimming: 2 bases; J trimming: 2 bases; junction bases outside the gene matches: 3. Germline V gives CDR1 SGHTA, CDR2 FQGNSA. The CDR3 extends over 15 amino acids. The CDR3 here is CASSLQGVGNQPQHF. The CDR3 bases are TGTGCCAGCAGCTTACAGGGGGTCGGCAATCAGCCCCAGCATTTT.

This clone was detected only a few times. V gene TRBV5-4 combines with J gene TRBJ1-6; no firm D call. The CDR3 contains 12 residues. V gave up 2 bases and J gave up 10 bases, with 7 bases separating them. Germline V CDR1 and CDR2: SGHNT, YYREEE (reference sequence). The CDR3 coding sequence is TGTGCCAGCAGCTTTCGAGGCTCACCCCTCCACTTT. Residues: CASSFRGSPLHF.

The chain's CDR3 is CASSQGLVYNEQFF. The DNA of the CDR3 is TGTGCCAGCAGCCAGGGACTAGTTTACAATGAGCAGTTCTTC. The V call is TRBV5-4, the J call TRBJ2-1; the match to TRBD2 covers 8 bases. The V segment lost 4 bases and the J segment 4 bases; nucleotides outside the gene matches: 4. The germline gives CDR1 SGHNT, CDR2 YYREEE (reference sequence). This CDR3 spans 14 amino acids.

J is TRBJ2-3 and V is TRBV2; TRBD2 agrees at 8 bases. The CDR3 extends over 15 amino acids. The germline V gene has CDR1 SNHLY and CDR2 FYNNEI. Unmatched junction bases numbered 5, after V lost 4 bases and J lost 2 bases. CDR3 protein: CASSAAGGVTDTQYF. CDR3 DNA sequence: TGTGCCAGCAGTGCGGCGGGGGGAGTCACAGATACGCAGTATTTT. Filled out from reference TRBV2 and TRBJ2-3, the complete variable domain reads EPEVTQTPSHQVTQMGQEVILRCVPISNHLYFYWYRQILGQKVEFLVSFYNNEISEKSEIFDDQFSVERPDGSNFTLKIRSTKLEDSAMYFCASSAAGGVTDTQYFGPGTRLTVL.

This chain uses TRBV6-5 with TRBJ1-5; D may be TRBD1 (6 bases). Germline CDR1 reads MNHEY; CDR2 reads SVGAGI. V gave up 8 bases and J gave up 0 bases, with 14 bases separating them. This CDR3 spans 15 amino acids. The chain's CDR3 is CASQITGFSNQPQHF. CDR3 sequence (DNA): TGTGCCAGCCAAATTACAGGGTTTAGCAATCAGCCCCAGCATTTT.

This chain's CDR3 is CASSTQNRVGGYTF. Here the CDR3 DNA reads TGTGCCAGCTCAACACAAAACAGGGTTGGTGGCTACACCTTC. The chain employs TRBV18 and TRBJ1-2, with D perhaps matching TRBD1 (6 bases). V lost 5 bases and J 7 bases, leaving 17 bases between the germline ends. The V gene's germline CDR1 is KGHSH and CDR2 LQKENI. CDR3 size: 14 residues. Drawing the rest from reference TRBV18 and TRBJ1-2, the complete variable domain is NAGVMQNPRHLVRRRGQEARLRCSPMKGHSHVYWYRQLPEEGLKFMVYLQKENIIDESGMPKERFSAEFPKEGPSILRIQQVVRGDSAAYFCASSTQNRVGGYTFGSGTRLTVV.